This T cell receptor beta chain stems from a study of early T cells in non-severe SARS-CoV-2 infection. In the study overall: The study sequenced bulk RNA from unsorted whole blood, with chains unpaired. Study-level results: Matching with VDJdb favored anti-spike CD8 responses (missing private and CD4 specificities).

This clonotype was picked up many times. Its antigen is not known. The library protocol tagged individual cDNA molecules with unique molecular identifiers. TCRdb used MiXCR to reprocess the 5' RACE reads, holding one entry per CDR3 protein. The sample includes about 81,000 distinct CDR3 sequences, roughly 6% of them seen just once. From germline, CDR1 is MGHRA and CDR2 YSYEKL. The CDR3 sequence is 14 residues long. V was clipped by 4 bases and J by 8 bases, with 15 bases between them. The receptor was derived from an adult who was a healthcare worker with PCR-confirmed SARS-CoV-2 infection or an uninfected control (not recorded which). V usage is TRBV4-1 and J usage is TRBJ2-1; tentatively, D is TRBD2 (6 bases). Sequenced input: whole blood. The CDR3 region is CASSPKTRLDEQFF. The DNA of the CDR3 is TGCGCCAGCAGCCCAAAGACTAGATTGGATGAGCAGTTCTTC.